The source of this T cell receptor beta chain is a study of shared clonotypes between healthy human individuals. Among the donors, all were Caucasian adults who lived in Nashville, Tennessee. With ten immunoSEQ deep assay plates, unsorted PBMC DNA underwent sequencing. The table came from immunoSEQ multiplex PCR; TCRdb's copy has only in-frame clones and leaves some out. Of 400,000 to 600,000 clones listed, roughly 79% are singletons. Trimming stripped 0 bases from V and 3 bases from J, with 7 bases between. CDR1 SGHNT and CDR2 YYREEE come from the germline V gene (reference sequence). The CDR3 sequence is 14 residues long.

The receptor comes from a woman aged 40 to 50 in good health. Some clones in this sample may be carry-over from other donors' samples. The genes are TRBV5-4 and TRBJ2-1; D possibly corresponds to TRBD2 (5 bases). The sample consisted of PBMCs. CDR3 DNA sequence: TGTGCCAGCAGCTTGGCCGGGATCTACAATGAGCAGTTCTTC. Its translation: CASSLAGIYNEQFF.